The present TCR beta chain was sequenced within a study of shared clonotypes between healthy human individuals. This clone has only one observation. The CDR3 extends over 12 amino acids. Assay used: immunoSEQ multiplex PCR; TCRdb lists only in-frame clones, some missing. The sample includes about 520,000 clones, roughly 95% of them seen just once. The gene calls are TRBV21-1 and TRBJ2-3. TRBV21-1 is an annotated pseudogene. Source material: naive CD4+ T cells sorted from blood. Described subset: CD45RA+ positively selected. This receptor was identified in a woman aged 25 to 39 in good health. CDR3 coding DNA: TGTGCCAGCAGCAAGGTCTCAGATACGCAGTATTTT. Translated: CASSKVSDTQYF.